This is a list of T cell receptor beta chains from one sample in a study of T cell changes during pregnancy in multiple sclerosis. The data were produced by immunoSEQ multiplex PCR, yet TCRdb's version contains in-frame clones alone and is incomplete. The sample records nearly 50,000 clones, 94% being singletons. The specimen comprised CD4+ T cells from peripheral blood mononuclear cells, sampled in the first trimester of pregnancy. These receptors originate from a female donor with multiple sclerosis, enrolled in a pregnancy study. CDR3s include the opening cysteine and the closing phenylalanine or tryptophan. The order of the fields is CDR3 length, V gene, clone size, D gene, J gene, CDR3 protein, CDR3 DNA. A D gene is named only where the DNA matches it firmly. Size tells how often a clone was seen (once, few, many) or the class of an expanded clone, and some rows leave it out.

cdr3_length: 17; v_call: TRBV30; clone_size: NA; d_call: NA; j_call: TRBJ2-5; cdr3_aa: CAWSVIRTPGISETQYF; cdr3_nt: TGTGCCTGGAGTGTAATTCGAACTCCGGGTATATCGGAGACCCAGTACTTC
cdr3_length: 18; v_call: TRBV7-8; clone_size: NA; d_call: TRBD1; j_call: TRBJ1-6; cdr3_aa: CASSPRTGPTSYNSPLHF; cdr3_nt: TGTGCCAGCAGCCCCAGGACAGGCCCCACCTCCTATAATTCACCCCTCCACTTT
cdr3_length: 13; v_call: TRBV2; clone_size: NA; d_call: NA; j_call: TRBJ2-2; cdr3_aa: CASSFRATGELFF; cdr3_nt: TGTGCCAGCAGTTTCAGGGCTACCGGGGAGCTGTTTTTT
cdr3_length: 12; v_call: TRBV5-4; clone_size: NA; d_call: NA; j_call: TRBJ1-1; cdr3_aa: CASSPGGTEAFF; cdr3_nt: TGTGCCAGCAGCCCCGGGGGCACTGAAGCTTTCTTT
cdr3_length: 17; v_call: TRBV27; clone_size: NA; d_call: NA; j_call: TRBJ1-4; cdr3_aa: CASKNPQGWSWHEKLFF; cdr3_nt: TGTGCCAGCAAGAATCCCCAGGGTTGGAGCTGGCATGAAAAACTGTTTTTT
cdr3_length: 13; v_call: TRBV2; clone_size: once; d_call: NA; j_call: TRBJ1-1; cdr3_aa: CASSEGGNTEAFF; cdr3_nt: TGTGCCAGCAGCGAGGGAGGGAACACTGAAGCTTTCTTT
cdr3_length: 10; v_call: TRBV27; clone_size: once; d_call: NA; j_call: TRBJ2-3; cdr3_aa: CASKSDTQYF; cdr3_nt: TGTGCCAGCAAATCGGATACGCAGTATTTT
cdr3_length: 15; v_call: TRBV15; clone_size: once; d_call: TRBD1; j_call: TRBJ1-4; cdr3_aa: CATSRGDREGEKLFF; cdr3_nt: TGTGCCACCAGCAGAGGGGACAGGGAAGGCGAAAAACTGTTTTTT
cdr3_length: 14; v_call: TRBV7-9; clone_size: once; d_call: NA; j_call: TRBJ1-6; cdr3_aa: CASSPGLENSPLHF; cdr3_nt: TGTGCCAGCAGCCCCGGGTTGGAGAATTCACCCCTCCACTTT
cdr3_length: 14; v_call: TRBV15; clone_size: NA; d_call: NA; j_call: TRBJ2-1; cdr3_aa: CATSGVSSYNEQFF; cdr3_nt: TGTGCCACCTCAGGGGTGAGCTCCTACAATGAGCAGTTCTTC
cdr3_length: 12; v_call: TRBV30; clone_size: NA; d_call: NA; j_call: TRBJ1-2; cdr3_aa: CACRDIGGGYTF; cdr3_nt: TGTGCCTGCCGGGACATTGGTGGTGGCTACACCTTC
cdr3_length: 13; v_call: TRBV7-3; clone_size: NA; d_call: NA; j_call: TRBJ2-1; cdr3_aa: CASSLRQLNEQFF; cdr3_nt: TGTGCCAGCAGCTTAAGACAGCTCAATGAGCAGTTCTTC
cdr3_length: 12; v_call: TRBV19; clone_size: once; d_call: NA; j_call: TRBJ2-1; cdr3_aa: CASTSPGLSGFF; cdr3_nt: TGTGCCAGTACCTCGCCCGGACTGTCTGGGTTCTTC
cdr3_length: 14; v_call: TRBV6-1; clone_size: few; d_call: NA; j_call: TRBJ2-2; cdr3_aa: CASSESGNFGELFF; cdr3_nt: TGTGCCAGCAGTGAAAGCGGAAACTTCGGGGAGCTGTTTTTT
cdr3_length: 16; v_call: TRBV2; clone_size: NA; d_call: TRBD2; j_call: TRBJ2-1; cdr3_aa: CASSVKRGVPRGGQFF; cdr3_nt: TGTGCCAGCAGTGTTAAGCGGGGGGTGCCTAGGGGCGGGCAGTTCTTC
cdr3_length: 21; v_call: TRBV5-3; clone_size: NA; d_call: TRBD2; j_call: TRBJ2-1; cdr3_aa: CARSPNRRFRRGAPLNNEQFF; cdr3_nt: TGTGCCAGAAGCCCGAACCGACGCTTTCGGCGGGGGGCCCCCTTGAACAATGAGCAGTTCTTC
cdr3_length: 18; v_call: TRBV27; clone_size: NA; d_call: NA; j_call: TRBJ1-1; cdr3_aa: CASSLTTGILARNTEAFF; cdr3_nt: TGTGCCAGCAGTTTAACAACAGGGATTTTGGCCCGAAACACTGAAGCTTTCTTT
cdr3_length: 13; v_call: TRBV6-1; clone_size: NA; d_call: NA; j_call: TRBJ2-5; cdr3_aa: CASSEMQAETQYF; cdr3_nt: TGTGCCAGCAGTGAAATGCAGGCCGAGACCCAGTACTTC
cdr3_length: 17; v_call: TRBV18; clone_size: NA; d_call: NA; j_call: TRBJ2-2; cdr3_aa: CASSPGIPGANTGELFF; cdr3_nt: TGTGCCAGCTCACCAGGAATCCCCGGGGCGAACACCGGGGAGCTGTTTTTT
cdr3_length: 13; v_call: TRBV7-9; clone_size: once; d_call: NA; j_call: TRBJ1-5; cdr3_aa: CASSFGWNQPQHF; cdr3_nt: TGTGCCAGCAGCTTCGGGTGGAATCAGCCCCAGCATTTT
cdr3_length: 13; v_call: TRBV10-3; clone_size: once; d_call: NA; j_call: TRBJ1-1; cdr3_aa: CAISAAGNTEAFF; cdr3_nt: TGTGCCATCAGCGCTGCGGGGAACACTGAAGCTTTCTTT
cdr3_length: 14; v_call: TRBV14; clone_size: NA; d_call: NA; j_call: TRBJ2-1; cdr3_aa: CASSLGGGQDEQFF; cdr3_nt: TGTGCCAGCAGCCTGGGGGGGGGCCAGGATGAGCAGTTCTTC
cdr3_length: 15; v_call: TRBV9; clone_size: few; d_call: TRBD2; j_call: TRBJ2-1; cdr3_aa: CASSVEFGGNNEQFF; cdr3_nt: TGTGCCAGCAGCGTAGAGTTCGGGGGGAACAATGAGCAGTTCTTC
cdr3_length: 14; v_call: TRBV7-3; clone_size: NA; d_call: NA; j_call: TRBJ2-3; cdr3_aa: CASSLSDWPDTQYF; cdr3_nt: TGTGCCAGCAGCTTAAGCGACTGGCCAGATACGCAGTATTTT
cdr3_length: 16; v_call: TRBV9; clone_size: NA; d_call: TRBD1; j_call: TRBJ1-5; cdr3_aa: CASSATTGGYNQPQHF; cdr3_nt: TGTGCCAGCAGCGCCACCACAGGGGGTTACAATCAGCCCCAGCATTTT
cdr3_length: 15; v_call: TRBV6-1; clone_size: NA; d_call: TRBD2; j_call: TRBJ2-3; cdr3_aa: CASGALTSRADTQYF; cdr3_nt: TGTGCCAGCGGAGCCCTGACTAGCAGGGCAGATACGCAGTATTTT
cdr3_length: 13; v_call: TRBV5-1; clone_size: NA; d_call: NA; j_call: TRBJ1-5; cdr3_aa: CASSTRVGQPQHF; cdr3_nt: TGCGCCAGCAGCACCAGGGTGGGACAGCCCCAGCATTTT
cdr3_length: 14; v_call: TRBV6-5; clone_size: NA; d_call: TRBD1; j_call: TRBJ2-2; cdr3_aa: CASRGRGFNGELFF; cdr3_nt: TGTGCCAGCAGGGGCAGGGGGTTCAACGGGGAGCTGTTTTTT
cdr3_length: 16; v_call: TRBV4-2; clone_size: NA; d_call: TRBD1; j_call: TRBJ1-4; cdr3_aa: CASSQSWGQGGEKLFF; cdr3_nt: TGTGCCAGCAGCCAAAGTTGGGGACAGGGAGGTGAAAAACTGTTTTTT
cdr3_length: 14; v_call: TRBV18; clone_size: once; d_call: TRBD2; j_call: TRBJ2-5; cdr3_aa: CASSERTSRETQYF; cdr3_nt: TGTGCCAGCTCCGAGAGGACTAGCCGCGAGACCCAGTACTTC
cdr3_length: 14; v_call: TRBV7-6; clone_size: once; d_call: TRBD1; j_call: TRBJ2-7; cdr3_aa: CASSLAGTGTEQYF; cdr3_nt: TGTGCCAGCAGCTTAGCGGGGACAGGGACCGAGCAGTACTTC
cdr3_length: 14; v_call: TRBV7-5; clone_size: NA; d_call: NA; j_call: TRBJ1-6; cdr3_aa: CARSLDTNNSPLHF; cdr3_nt: TGTGCCAGAAGCTTAGACACCAATAATTCACCCCTCCACTTT
cdr3_length: 15; v_call: TRBV14; clone_size: NA; d_call: TRBD2; j_call: TRBJ2-3; cdr3_aa: CASSPSSGLTDTQYF; cdr3_nt: TGTGCCAGCAGCCCCTCTAGCGGGCTCACAGATACGCAGTATTTT
cdr3_length: 13; v_call: TRBV5-4; clone_size: NA; d_call: NA; j_call: TRBJ2-7; cdr3_aa: CASSSPRRDEQYF; cdr3_nt: TGTGCCAGCAGCTCCCCTAGGCGGGACGAGCAGTACTTC
cdr3_length: 17; v_call: TRBV5-1; clone_size: NA; d_call: NA; j_call: TRBJ2-6; cdr3_aa: CASSLLVPSSGANVLTF; cdr3_nt: TGCGCCAGCAGCTTGTTAGTACCGAGCTCTGGGGCCAACGTCCTGACTTTC
cdr3_length: 13; v_call: TRBV9; clone_size: NA; d_call: NA; j_call: TRBJ2-5; cdr3_aa: CASSVRAQETQYF; cdr3_nt: TGTGCCAGCAGCGTACGAGCGCAAGAGACCCAGTACTTC
cdr3_length: 14; v_call: TRBV11-1; clone_size: NA; d_call: TRBD1; j_call: TRBJ1-6; cdr3_aa: CASSLRQGASPLHF; cdr3_nt: TGTGCCAGCAGCTTAAGACAGGGGGCTTCACCCCTCCACTTT
cdr3_length: 17; v_call: TRBV5-8; clone_size: NA; d_call: TRBD2; j_call: TRBJ2-3; cdr3_aa: CASSPRRLAGGPDTQYF; cdr3_nt: TGTGCCAGCAGCCCCCGTCGACTAGCGGGGGGGCCAGATACGCAGTATTTT
cdr3_length: 18; v_call: TRBV9; clone_size: NA; d_call: TRBD2; j_call: TRBJ2-5; cdr3_aa: CASSPEGLAGVRQETQYF; cdr3_nt: TGTGCCAGCAGCCCAGAGGGACTAGCGGGGGTGAGACAAGAGACCCAGTACTTC
cdr3_length: 15; v_call: TRBV7-3; clone_size: NA; d_call: NA; j_call: TRBJ1-2; cdr3_aa: CASSLLEISDYGYTF; cdr3_nt: TGTGCCAGCAGCTTATTGGAGATTTCGGACTATGGCTACACCTTC